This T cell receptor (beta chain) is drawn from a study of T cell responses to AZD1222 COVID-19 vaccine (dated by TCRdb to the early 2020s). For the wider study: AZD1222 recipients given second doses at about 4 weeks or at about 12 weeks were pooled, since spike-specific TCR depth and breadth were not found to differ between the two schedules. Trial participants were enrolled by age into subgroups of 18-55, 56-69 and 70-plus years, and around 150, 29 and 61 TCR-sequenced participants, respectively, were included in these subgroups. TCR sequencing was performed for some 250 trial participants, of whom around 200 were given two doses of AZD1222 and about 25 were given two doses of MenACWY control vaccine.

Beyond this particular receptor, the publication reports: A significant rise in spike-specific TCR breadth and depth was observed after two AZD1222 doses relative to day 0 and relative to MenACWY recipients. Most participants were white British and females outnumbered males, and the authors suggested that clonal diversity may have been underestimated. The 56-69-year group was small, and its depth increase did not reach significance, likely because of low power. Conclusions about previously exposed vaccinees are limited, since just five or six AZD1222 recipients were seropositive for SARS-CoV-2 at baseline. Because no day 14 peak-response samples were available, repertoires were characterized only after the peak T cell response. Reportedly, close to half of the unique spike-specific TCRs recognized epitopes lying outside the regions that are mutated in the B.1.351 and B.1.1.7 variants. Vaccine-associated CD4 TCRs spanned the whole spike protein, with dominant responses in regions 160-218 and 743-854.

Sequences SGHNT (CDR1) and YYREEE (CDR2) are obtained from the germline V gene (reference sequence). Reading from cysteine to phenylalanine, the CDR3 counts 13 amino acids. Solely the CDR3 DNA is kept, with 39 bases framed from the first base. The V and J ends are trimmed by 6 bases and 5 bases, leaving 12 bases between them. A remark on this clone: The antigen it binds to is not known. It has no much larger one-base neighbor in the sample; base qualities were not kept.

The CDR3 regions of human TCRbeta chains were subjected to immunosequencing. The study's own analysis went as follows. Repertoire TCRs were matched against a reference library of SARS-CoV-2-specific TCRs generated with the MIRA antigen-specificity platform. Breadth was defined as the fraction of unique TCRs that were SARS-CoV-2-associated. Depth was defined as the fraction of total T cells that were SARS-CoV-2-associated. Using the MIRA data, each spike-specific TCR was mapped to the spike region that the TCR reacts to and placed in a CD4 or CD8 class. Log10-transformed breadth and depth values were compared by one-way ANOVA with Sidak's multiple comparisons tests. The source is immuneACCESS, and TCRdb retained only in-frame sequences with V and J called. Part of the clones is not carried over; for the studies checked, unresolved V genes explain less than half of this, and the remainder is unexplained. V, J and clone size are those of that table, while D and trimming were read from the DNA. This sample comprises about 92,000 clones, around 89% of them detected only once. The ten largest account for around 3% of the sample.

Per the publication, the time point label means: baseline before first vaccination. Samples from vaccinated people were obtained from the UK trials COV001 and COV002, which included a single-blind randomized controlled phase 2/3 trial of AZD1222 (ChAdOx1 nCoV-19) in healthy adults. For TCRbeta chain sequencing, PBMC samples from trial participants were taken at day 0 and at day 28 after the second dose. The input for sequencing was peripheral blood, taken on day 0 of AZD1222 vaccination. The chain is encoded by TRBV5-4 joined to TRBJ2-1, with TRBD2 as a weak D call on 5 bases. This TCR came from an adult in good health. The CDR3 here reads CASTFGGHNEQFF. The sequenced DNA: TGTGCCAGCACCTTTGGAGGCCACAATGAGCAGTTCTTC. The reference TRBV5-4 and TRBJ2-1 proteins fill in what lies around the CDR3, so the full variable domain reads ETGVTQSPTHLIKTRGQQVTLRCSSQSGHNTVSWYQQALGQGPQFIFQYYREEENGRGNFPPRFSGLQFPNYSSELNVNALELDDSALYLCASTFGGHNEQFFGPGTRLTVL.